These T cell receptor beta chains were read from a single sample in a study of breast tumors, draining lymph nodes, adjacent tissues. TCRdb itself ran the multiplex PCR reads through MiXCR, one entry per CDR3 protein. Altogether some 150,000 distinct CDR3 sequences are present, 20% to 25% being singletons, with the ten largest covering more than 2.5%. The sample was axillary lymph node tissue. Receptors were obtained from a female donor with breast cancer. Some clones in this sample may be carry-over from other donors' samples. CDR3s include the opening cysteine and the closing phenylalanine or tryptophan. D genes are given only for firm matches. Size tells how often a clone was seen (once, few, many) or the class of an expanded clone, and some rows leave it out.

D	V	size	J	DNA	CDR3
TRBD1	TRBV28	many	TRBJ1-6	TGTGCCACAGCATCAGGGACAGGGGGGAATTCACCCCTCCACTTT	CATASGTGGNSPLHF
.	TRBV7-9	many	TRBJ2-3	TGTGCCAGCAGCTTAGCGCAGTTTAGCGCGAGCACAGATACGCAGTATTTT	CASSLAQFSASTDTQYF
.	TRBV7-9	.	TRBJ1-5	TGTGCCAGCAGCTTTAGTGATCAGCCCCAGCATTTT	CASSFSDQPQHF
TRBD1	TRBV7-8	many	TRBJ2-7	TGTGCCAGCAGTAGCCGGGGGACAGGGGACGAGCAGTACTTC	CASSSRGTGDEQYF
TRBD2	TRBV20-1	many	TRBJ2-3	TGCAGTGCTAGAGCAGGGGTGGGGAGCGGGAGGGCGGGAGATACGCAGTATTTT	CSARAGVGSGRAGDTQYF
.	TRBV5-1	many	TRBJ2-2	TGCGCCAGCAGCTTGGAACCTAACACCGGGGAGCTGTTTTTT	CASSLEPNTGELFF
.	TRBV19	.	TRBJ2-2	TGTGCCAGTAGTATGGGGGGACTTCTGGCCGGGGAGCTGTTTTTT	CASSMGGLLAGELFF
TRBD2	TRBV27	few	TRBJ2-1	TGTGCCAGCAGTCCAAGCGGGAGCGGGGCCAATGAGCAGTTCTTC	CASSPSGSGANEQFF
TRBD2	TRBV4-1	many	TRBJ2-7	TGCGCCAGCAGTGACCCAAGCGGGAGATACTACGAGCAGTACTTC	CASSDPSGRYYEQYF
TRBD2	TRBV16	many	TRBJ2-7	TGTGCCAGCAGCCAAGAAGGCGGGAGGGCCTACGAGCAGTACTTC	CASSQEGGRAYEQYF
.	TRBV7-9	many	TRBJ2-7	TGTGCCAGCAGCAACACACAGGTGAACGAGCAGTACTTC	CASSNTQVNEQYF
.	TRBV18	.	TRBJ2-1	TGTGCCAGCTCACCCCAGGGCGAGAGCAATGAGCAGTTCTTC	CASSPQGESNEQFF
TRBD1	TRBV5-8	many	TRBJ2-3	TGTGCCAGCAGCTCGGACAGGGCCACAGATACGCAGTATTTT	CASSSDRATDTQYF
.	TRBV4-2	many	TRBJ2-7	TGTGCCAGCAGCCAAGAAGGGAGGGGGGCCAGGAGGAGCTACGAGCAGTACTTC	CASSQEGRGARRSYEQYF
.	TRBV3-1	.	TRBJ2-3	TGTGCCAGCAGCCAGCGAGCACCGAACACAGATACGCAGTATTTT	CASSQRAPNTDTQYF
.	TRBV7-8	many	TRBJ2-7	TGTGCCAGCGGAACAAGTGCGGGCTCCTACGAGCAGTACTTC	CASGTSAGSYEQYF
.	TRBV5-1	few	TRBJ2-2	TGCGCCAGCAGCTTGGATCTTCGGGCGACCACCGGGGAGCTGTTTTTT	CASSLDLRATTGELFF
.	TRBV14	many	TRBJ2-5	TGTGCCAGCAGCCGAGTCGGGCGTGGGACCCAGTACTTC	CASSRVGRGTQYF